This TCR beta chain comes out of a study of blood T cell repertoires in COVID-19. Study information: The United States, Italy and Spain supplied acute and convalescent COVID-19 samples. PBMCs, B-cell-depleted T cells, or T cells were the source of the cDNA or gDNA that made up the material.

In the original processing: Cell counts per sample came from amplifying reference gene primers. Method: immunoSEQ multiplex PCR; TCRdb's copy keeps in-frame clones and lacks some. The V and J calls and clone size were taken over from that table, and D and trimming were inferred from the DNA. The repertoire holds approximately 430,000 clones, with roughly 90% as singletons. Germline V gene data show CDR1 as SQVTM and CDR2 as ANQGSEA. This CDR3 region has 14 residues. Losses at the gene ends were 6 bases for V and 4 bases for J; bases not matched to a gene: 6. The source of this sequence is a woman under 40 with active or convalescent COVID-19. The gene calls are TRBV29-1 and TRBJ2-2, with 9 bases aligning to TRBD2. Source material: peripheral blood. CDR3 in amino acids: CSVASGAITGELFF. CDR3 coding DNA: TGCAGCGTAGCTAGCGGGGCCATCACCGGGGAGCTGTTTTTT.